These T cell receptor beta chains were read from a single sample in a study of beta chain features in type 1 diabetes. TCRdb's table, derived via immunoSEQ multiplex PCR, lists solely in-frame clones and lacks some. The sample consists of 400,000 to 550,000 clones, roughly 11% of them appearing once. Sequencing input: naive CD4+ T cells from blood. All receptors derive from a woman aged 18-29 years in good health. CDR3s include the opening cysteine and the closing phenylalanine or tryptophan. Each record gives: CDR3 protein, CDR3 DNA, J gene, V gene, D gene, clone size. The D gene is left open where the match is weak. The size entry is marked missing in some rows and otherwise reads once, few, many or a size class.

CASSLAVLASYGYTF TGTGCCAGCAGCTTAGCAGTATTAGCTAGCTATGGCTACACCTTC TRBJ1-2 TRBV7-2 NA few
CASSLAQFDVYNEQFF TGTGCCAGCAGCTTAGCGCAGTTTGACGTCTACAATGAGCAGTTCTTC TRBJ2-1 TRBV13 NA few
CASSSPVTSGGARTDTQYF TGTGCCAGCAGTTCACCCGTGACTAGCGGGGGCGCCCGCACAGATACGCAGTATTTT TRBJ2-3 TRBV28 TRBD2 few
CASSLPQTAATNEQFF TGTGCCAGCAGCTTACCCCAGACGGCGGCTACTAATGAGCAGTTCTTC TRBJ2-1 TRBV5-6 NA NA
CASSLMTAPYEQYF TGTGCCAGCAGCTTAATGACGGCACCCTACGAGCAGTACTTC TRBJ2-7 TRBV7-4 NA few
CASSLGQGHEQYF TGTGCCAGCAGCCTAGGACAGGGCCACGAGCAGTACTTC TRBJ2-7 TRBV7-3 TRBD1 NA
CANREQGFVNTEAFF TGTGCCAACCGGGAACAGGGATTTGTAAACACTGAAGCTTTCTTT TRBJ1-1 TRBV7-9 NA few
CASSYSNRPYGYTF TGTGCCAGCAGTTACTCGAACAGACCGTATGGCTACACCTTC TRBJ1-2 TRBV6-5 NA NA
CASSAGQKNIQYF TGTGCCAGTAGTGCCGGACAGAAAAACATTCAGTACTTC TRBJ2-4 TRBV19 NA few
CASSQNFGVTGELFF TGCGCCAGCAGCCAGAACTTTGGGGTCACCGGGGAGCTGTTTTTT TRBJ2-2 TRBV4-3 NA few
CASSFRGQGNQPQHF TGTGCCAGCAGTTTCCGGGGGCAAGGCAATCAGCCCCAGCATTTT TRBJ1-5 TRBV27 NA NA
CAWSVGQGITTEAFF TGTGCCTGGAGTGTTGGGCAGGGGATTACCACTGAAGCTTTCTTT TRBJ1-1 TRBV30 NA NA
CSARGAIGAFF TGCAGTGCTAGAGGGGCAATTGGAGCTTTCTTT TRBJ1-1 TRBV20-1 NA NA
CASSPPDRGEQFF TGTGCCAGCTCACCGCCTGACAGGGGTGAGCAGTTCTTC TRBJ2-1 TRBV18 TRBD1 few
CASSIPGPSYGYTF TGTGCCAGCAGCATACCGGGACCGAGCTATGGCTACACCTTC TRBJ1-2 TRBV7-2 NA few
CASTLDGNTDTQYF TGTGCCAGCACCCTAGATGGTAACACAGATACGCAGTATTTT TRBJ2-3 TRBV7-2 NA many
CASSRQGNNGELFF TGTGCCAGCAGCCGACAGGGGAACAACGGGGAGCTGTTTTTT TRBJ2-2 TRBV7-3 TRBD1 few
CSALGLAGGPLQETQYF TGCAGCGCCCTAGGACTAGCGGGAGGACCACTTCAAGAGACCCAGTACTTC TRBJ2-5 TRBV29-1 TRBD2 few
CASSLALGEKLFF TGTGCCAGCAGCTTAGCCCTGGGTGAAAAACTGTTTTTT TRBJ1-4 TRBV7-7 NA few
CATWVRYNSPLHF TGTGCCACCTGGGTTAGGTATAATTCACCCCTCCACTTT TRBJ1-6 TRBV21-1 NA few
CASSPRSF TGTGCCAGCAGCCCCCGGTCCTTC TRBJ2-7 TRBV7-9 NA NA
CASSFTTGDGTKNIQYF TGTGCCAGCAGCTTCACAACAGGGGACGGTACCAAAAACATTCAGTACTTC TRBJ2-4 TRBV7-2 TRBD1 NA
CASSLQGQGYQPQHF TGTGCCAGCAGCTTGCAGGGACAGGGGTATCAGCCCCAGCATTTT TRBJ1-5 TRBV5-6 TRBD1 few
CASSFGGHGTEAFF TGTGCCAGCAGTTTCGGGGGGCACGGCACTGAAGCTTTCTTT TRBJ1-1 TRBV27 NA few
CASSSETQYF TGTGCCAGCAGCTCAGAGACCCAGTACTTC TRBJ2-5 TRBV7-9 NA NA
CASRRGEETQYF TGTGCCAGCAGGCGGGGGGAAGAGACCCAGTACTTC TRBJ2-5 TRBV25-1 TRBD2 few
CASSVEQGSYEQYF TGTGCCAGCAGCGTAGAACAGGGTTCCTACGAGCAGTACTTC TRBJ2-7 TRBV9 NA few
CASGSYLVRGQAKNIQYF TGTGCCAGCGGTTCTTATTTAGTCAGGGGGCAAGCCAAAAACATTCAGTACTTC TRBJ2-4 TRBV28 TRBD1 NA
CASSIGQSDTGELFF TGTGCCAGCAGCATTGGACAGAGCGACACCGGGGAGCTGTTTTTT TRBJ2-2 TRBV7-9 NA few
CSARDTGVYEDTQYF TGCAGCGCCAGGGATACAGGGGTCTATGAAGATACGCAGTATTTT TRBJ2-3 TRBV29-1 TRBD1 few
CAWRSQGANVLTF TGTGCCTGGAGGTCCCAGGGGGCCAACGTCCTGACTTTC TRBJ2-6 TRBV30 NA few
CAISEIGGSSYNEQFF TGTGCCATCAGTGAGATTGGGGGGAGCTCCTACAATGAGCAGTTCTTC TRBJ2-1 TRBV10-3 NA NA
CASSLGLAEGTDTQYF TGCGCCAGCAGCTTGGGCCTAGCGGAAGGCACAGATACGCAGTATTTT TRBJ2-3 TRBV5-1 TRBD2 NA
CSVGTTSKTDTQYF TGCAGCGTTGGGACGACTAGCAAGACAGATACGCAGTATTTT TRBJ2-3 TRBV29-1 TRBD2 NA
CASPVAGVVIVNEQFF TGTGCCAGCCCGGTAGCGGGAGTGGTAATCGTCAATGAGCAGTTCTTC TRBJ2-1 TRBV9 TRBD2 few
CASSVDKNTEAFF TGCGCCAGCAGCGTTGACAAGAACACTGAAGCTTTCTTT TRBJ1-1 TRBV5-1 NA NA
CASSPGARGSPLHF TGTGCCAGCAGCCCCGGGGCTCGGGGTTCACCCCTCCACTTT TRBJ1-6 TRBV7-9 NA NA
CSVGPGLTTGELFF TGCAGCGTTGGGCCGGGCCTGACCACCGGGGAGCTGTTTTTT TRBJ2-2 TRBV29-1 NA NA
CASSRGLAGGSLYEQYF TGTGCCAGCAGCCGTGGACTAGCGGGAGGCTCCCTTTACGAGCAGTACTTC TRBJ2-7 TRBV9 TRBD2 few
CASSLDRTSGEQYF TGTGCCAGCAGCTTAGATCGAACTAGCGGTGAGCAGTACTTC TRBJ2-7 TRBV11-2 TRBD2 few
CASSQVPLTSGGVGEQFF TGCGCCAGCAGCCAAGTCCCCCTGACTAGCGGGGGCGTCGGTGAGCAGTTCTTC TRBJ2-1 TRBV4-3 TRBD2 few
CAWSPWASEAFF TGTGCCTGGAGTCCCTGGGCTTCCGAAGCTTTCTTT TRBJ1-1 TRBV30 NA few
CASSLYPVERFGQYF TGTGCCAGCAGCTTATACCCCGTAGAGCGGTTCGGGCAGTACTTC TRBJ2-7 TRBV7-8 NA few
CASSSKKRLAATGSYNEQFF TGTGCCAGCAGCTCTAAAAAGAGACTAGCGGCCACGGGCTCCTACAATGAGCAGTTCTTC TRBJ2-1 TRBV7-6 TRBD2 NA
CASSLPTGFGYTF TGTGCCAGCAGTTTGCCGACAGGGTTCGGCTACACCTTC TRBJ1-2 TRBV28 TRBD1 NA
CASSPRQGTLYGYTF TGTGCCAGCAGTCCCCGACAGGGGACCCTCTATGGCTACACCTTC TRBJ1-2 TRBV2 TRBD1 NA
CASSLGLALEETQYF TGTGCCAGCAGCTTAGGGCTAGCGCTGGAGGAGACCCAGTACTTC TRBJ2-5 TRBV7-9 NA NA
CASSQQQGAETQYF TGCGCCAGCAGCCAACAACAGGGGGCAGAGACCCAGTACTTC TRBJ2-5 TRBV4-3 TRBD1 NA
CASSEYGAAGELFF TGTGCCAGCAGCGAGTACGGGGCAGCCGGGGAGCTGTTTTTT TRBJ2-2 TRBV9 NA NA